The rows below give T cell receptor beta chains drawn from one sample of a study of blood T cell repertoires in COVID-19. Sequencing used immunoSEQ multiplex PCR; TCRdb keeps in-frame clones, though not all of them. The table includes about 240,000 clones, more than 80% detected once. Sequencing used peripheral blood. The receptors derive from an elderly woman with COVID-19, enrolled during active disease. The CDR3 runs from the conserved cysteine through the conserved F or W. A D gene is named only where the DNA matches it firmly. Clone size is stated in some rows and not others, as once, few, many or a class when expanded.

V,J,D,size,CDR3,DNA
TRBV6-6,TRBJ2-5,TRBD2,NA,CASRSSGGALETQYF,TGTGCCAGCAGATCTAGCGGGGGGGCCTTGGAGACCCAGTACTTC
TRBV6-6,TRBJ2-1,NA,once,CASRPVSGEQFF,TGTGCCAGCAGGCCCGTCTCGGGTGAGCAGTTCTTC
TRBV25-1,TRBJ2-1,NA,NA,CASSAQREQFF,TGTGCCAGCAGTGCTCAGAGGGAGCAGTTCTTC
TRBV6-1,TRBJ1-1,NA,NA,CASSEPIGAEAFF,TGTGCCAGCAGTGAACCGATAGGGGCTGAAGCTTTCTTT
TRBV5-1,TRBJ1-2,NA,NA,CASSPDRSGGYTF,TGCGCCAGCAGCCCCGACAGGTCGGGAGGCTACACCTTC
TRBV3-1/TRBV3-2,TRBJ2-5,NA,few,CASSRGVGGETQYF,TGTGCCAGCAGCCGTGGGGTCGGAGGGGAGACCCAGTACTTC
TRBV15,TRBJ2-7,NA,NA,CATSRDQQYEQYF,TGCGCCACCAGCAGAGATCAACAGTACGAGCAGTACTTC
TRBV5-1,TRBJ2-1,TRBD1,few,CASSGQGAPNEQFF,TGCGCCAGTTCGGGACAGGGGGCGCCTAATGAGCAGTTCTTC
TRBV15,TRBJ1-5,NA,NA,CATSRVRGGALFYQPQHF,TGTGCCACCAGCAGAGTTCGAGGGGGAGCACTTTTTTATCAGCCCCAGCATTTT
TRBV2,TRBJ1-1,NA,NA,CASAPGMNTEAFF,TGTGCCAGCGCCCCAGGTATGAACACTGAAGCTTTCTTT
TRBV5-6,TRBJ2-7,TRBD2,NA,CASSPYPGLAVSYEQYF,TGTGCCAGCAGCCCCTACCCGGGACTAGCGGTCTCCTACGAGCAGTACTTC
TRBV30,TRBJ2-5,NA,NA,CASRKSGNSKTQYF,TGTGCCAGTCGAAAGTCCGGGAATTCAAAGACCCAGTACTTC
TRBV6-2/TRBV6-3,TRBJ2-7,NA,NA,CASSYSRHYEQYF,TGTGCCAGCAGTTACTCGCGTCACTACGAGCAGTACTTC
TRBV7-9,TRBJ2-2,TRBD2,NA,CASSRTSENTGELFF,TGTGCCAGCAGCCGGACTAGCGAGAACACCGGGGAGCTGTTTTTT
TRBV11-3,TRBJ2-7,NA,NA,CASSFGVSYEQYF,TGTGCCAGCAGCTTCGGGGTCTCCTACGAGCAGTACTTC
TRBV5-1,TRBJ1-1,NA,NA,CASSRLGATEAFF,TGCGCCAGCAGCCGACTGGGGGCCACTGAAGCTTTCTTT
TRBV6-6,TRBJ1-2,NA,NA,CASSYEADTSIGYTF,TGTGCCAGCAGTTACGAGGCGGATACTTCTATTGGCTACACCTTC
TRBV28,TRBJ1-5,NA,NA,CASSGRGRQPQHF,TGTGCCAGCAGTGGGCGGGGAAGGCAGCCCCAGCATTTT
TRBV6-5,TRBJ1-6,NA,few,CASSYSGSPLHF,TGTGCCAGCAGTTACTCGGGCTCACCCCTCCACTTT
TRBV24-1,TRBJ2-7,TRBD1,few,CATSEGDRVSSRQYF,TGTGCCACCAGTGAAGGGGACAGGGTAAGTTCTCGGCAGTACTTC
TRBV30,TRBJ2-3,TRBD1,NA,CAWGGQGAKDTQYF,TGTGCCTGGGGGGGACAGGGGGCGAAAGATACGCAGTATTTT
TRBV15,TRBJ1-1,TRBD1,NA,CATSRETGWNTEAFF,TGTGCCACCAGCAGAGAGACAGGGTGGAACACTGAAGCTTTCTTT
TRBV27,TRBJ1-1,NA,NA,CASSYSWDTEAFF,TGTGCCAGCTCATACAGCTGGGACACTGAAGCTTTCTTT
TRBV15,TRBJ2-1,TRBD2,NA,CAIGTSGSHEQFF,TGTGCCATCGGGACTAGCGGGAGCCATGAGCAGTTCTTC
TRBV18,TRBJ1-5,NA,NA,CASSPIPRVNQPQHF,TGTGCCAGCTCTCCCATTCCGCGGGTCAATCAGCCCCAGCATTTT
TRBV19,TRBJ2-7,NA,once,CASQRGAGPPYEQYF,TGTGCCAGTCAACGGGGGGCGGGACCCCCATACGAGCAGTACTTC
TRBV5-1,TRBJ2-7,TRBD1,NA,CASSPQTGTGQGYEQYF,TGCGCCAGCAGCCCCCAAACCGGGACAGGGCAGGGGTACGAGCAGTACTTC
TRBV7-9,TRBJ2-1,TRBD2,NA,CASSPGTSGHNEQFF,TGTGCCAGCAGCCCCGGGACTAGCGGTCACAATGAGCAGTTCTTC
TRBV6-6,TRBJ2-5,NA,NA,CASNPGPTYQETQYF,TGTGCCAGCAACCCGGGTCCGACGTACCAAGAGACCCAGTACTTC
TRBV5-1,TRBJ2-1,NA,once,CASSLVGVSYNEQFF,TGCGCCAGCAGCTTGGTAGGGGTAAGCTACAATGAGCAGTTCTTC
TRBV29-1,TRBJ1-2,NA,few,CSVEGGGNGYTF,TGCAGCGTTGAAGGGGGCGGTAATGGCTACACCTTC
TRBV6-6,TRBJ1-1,TRBD1,NA,CASSWTGNMNTEAFF,TGTGCCAGCAGTTGGACAGGAAATATGAACACTGAAGCTTTCTTT
TRBV2,TRBJ2-7,NA,few,CASTRVSYEQYF,TGTGCCAGCACTCGGGTTTCCTACGAGCAGTACTTC
TRBV4-3,TRBJ2-1,TRBD2,once,CASSQDDMAGGPYNEQFF,TGCGCCAGCAGCCAAGATGATATGGCGGGAGGGCCGTACAATGAGCAGTTCTTC
TRBV11-2,TRBJ2-7,TRBD2,few,CASSHTIAGAGEQYF,TGTGCCAGCAGCCATACGATAGCGGGGGCCGGCGAGCAGTACTTC
TRBV4-3,TRBJ2-3,TRBD1,once,CASSSAQGFSTDTQYF,TGCGCCAGCAGCTCTGCACAGGGGTTCAGCACAGATACGCAGTATTTT
TRBV19,TRBJ1-3,TRBD1,NA,CASTDAGGPGNTIYF,TGTGCCAGTACTGATGCAGGGGGACCTGGAAACACCATATATTTT
TRBV27,TRBJ1-1,NA,NA,CASSFQISRAGTEAFF,TGTGCCAGCAGTTTTCAGATCTCGAGAGCGGGTACTGAAGCTTTCTTT
TRBV18,TRBJ1-6,NA,NA,CASSDSYSYNSPLHF,TGTGCCAGCTCTGACAGCTACTCCTATAATTCACCCCTCCACTTT
TRBV4-2,TRBJ2-1,TRBD1,NA,CASSQDWTGTYNEQFF,TGTGCCAGCAGCCAAGACTGGACAGGCACCTACAATGAGCAGTTCTTC
TRBV18,TRBJ2-5,TRBD1,once,CASSRDRQETQYF,TGTGCCAGCTCACGGGACAGGCAAGAGACCCAGTACTTC
TRBV3-1/TRBV3-2,TRBJ2-3,TRBD1,few,CASSGGQYANTQYF,TGTGCCAGCAGCGGGGGACAGTATGCCAATACGCAGTATTTT
TRBV5-6,TRBJ2-1,NA,NA,CASSLSGGLDNEQFF,TGTGCCAGCAGCTTATCGGGGGGCCTCGACAATGAGCAGTTCTTC
TRBV3-1/TRBV3-2,TRBJ1-1,NA,NA,CASSQWGVNTEAFF,TGTGCCAGCAGCCAATGGGGGGTCAACACTGAAGCTTTCTTT
TRBV18,TRBJ2-2,TRBD2,NA,CASSIGLAGRTGELFF,TGTGCCAGCTCAATCGGACTAGCTGGGCGTACCGGGGAGCTGTTTTTT
TRBV2,TRBJ2-2,NA,many,CASRREMSTGELFF,TGTGCCAGCCGGCGGGAAATGAGCACCGGGGAGCTGTTTTTT
TRBV4-1,TRBJ1-2,NA,NA,CASSSRQQINYGYTF,TGCGCCAGCAGCAGTCGACAGCAGATAAACTATGGCTACACCTTC
TRBV5-1,TRBJ2-7,TRBD2,few,CASTPTAGGYEQYF,TGCGCCAGCACCCCGACGGCGGGGGGGTACGAGCAGTACTTC
TRBV30,TRBJ1-1,NA,NA,CAWSPDLNGNTEAFF,TGTGCCTGGAGTCCGGACTTAAACGGAAACACTGAAGCTTTCTTT
TRBV13,TRBJ2-7,TRBD1,NA,CASSLLWDRGRESPYEQYF,TGTGCCAGCAGCTTACTATGGGACAGGGGGCGCGAATCCCCTTACGAGCAGTACTTC
TRBV5-4,TRBJ2-1,TRBD1,NA,CASRQGRYNEQFF,TGTGCCAGTAGACAGGGTCGGTACAATGAGCAGTTCTTC
TRBV19,TRBJ1-3,NA,NA,CASSSRGSGNTIYF,TGTGCCAGTAGTTCCCGAGGGAGTGGAAACACCATATATTTT
TRBV3-1/TRBV3-2,TRBJ2-7,NA,NA,CASSPSRGEQYF,TGTGCCAGCAGCCCTTCCCGGGGCGAGCAGTACTTC
TRBV9,TRBJ1-1,NA,NA,CASNPGGDTEAFF,TGTGCCAGCAATCCGGGCGGGGACACTGAAGCTTTCTTT
TRBV25-1,TRBJ2-5,TRBD1,NA,CASSLGQAGSQETQYF,TGTGCCAGCAGCCTCGGACAGGCCGGCTCCCAAGAGACCCAGTACTTC
TRBV6-5,TRBJ1-4,NA,NA,CASSLSATNEKLFF,TGTGCCAGCAGTTTATCCGCAACTAATGAAAAACTGTTTTTT
TRBV5-4,TRBJ2-1,TRBD2,NA,CASSLIAGGRHNEQFF,TGTGCCAGCAGCTTAATTGCGGGGGGAAGACACAATGAGCAGTTCTTC